Presented here are 8 T cell receptor beta chains from one specimen sequenced in a study of T cells in Graves' hyperthyroidism and ophthalmopathy. There were TCR beta CDR3 regions amplified from RNA transcripts. TCR CDR3 underwent first-round RT-PCR with the HTBI primer set. Each CDR3 protein gets one entry after TCRdb re-called the multiplex PCR reads with MiXCR. This sample has about 700,000 distinct CDR3 sequences, with around 15% found just once. Input material: blood. The receptor source for this set is a woman between 18 and 30 years old with Graves' hyperthyroidism.

This clonotype was recorded many times. V gene TRBV29-1 combines with J gene TRBJ2-7; no clear D gene. Trimming cost V 6 bases and J 2 bases, with 14 bases left between them. Germline CDR1 reads SQVTM; CDR2 reads ANQGSEA. CDR3 length: 13 residues. CDR3 region: CSVRVSSAYEQYF. The CDR3 DNA reads TGCAGCGTCCGCGTTTCATCTGCCTACGAGCAGTACTTC.

The chain employs TRBV7-9 and TRBJ2-5; D remains unclear. Trimming removed 5 bases from V and 5 bases from J, with 15 bases in between. This CDR3 spans 14 amino acids. Germline lookup yields CDR1 SEHNR and CDR2 FQNEAQ (reference sequence). The CDR3 DNA sequence: TGTGCCAGCAGCCGCAGCTTGAGTACGGAGACCCAGTACTTC. It is translated as CASSRSLSTETQYF.

This clonotype has a count of ten or more. The rearrangement uses TRBV13 and TRBJ2-1, with no clear D. The germline V and J ends were trimmed by 3 bases and 9 bases, with 12 bases remaining between them. CDR1 and CDR2 from the germline V gene are PRHDT and FYEKMQ (reference sequence). The CDR3 has 13 amino acids. DNA of the CDR3: TGTGCCAGCAGCTTTTCTACGATGCCTGAGCAGTTCTTC. Its translation: CASSFSTMPEQFF.

This clonotype occurred many times. This chain links TRBV28 with TRBJ2-7; TRBD1 agrees at 9 bases. Per germline, CDR1 MDHEN and CDR2 SYDVKM. V dropped 6 bases and J dropped 2; count of bases not matched to a gene: 8. The CDR3 contains 15 residues. The CDR3 bases are TGTGCCAGCAGCCCCCGGGACAGGGCCGCCTACGAGCAGTACTTC. Protein sequence: CASSPRDRAAYEQYF.

There are many counts of this clonotype. The J gene is TRBJ2-2, the V gene TRBV5-5; tentatively, D is TRBD1 (5 bases). Trimming removed 2 bases at V and 6 bases at J, with 14 bases between. CDR1 and CDR2 (germline): SGHKS, YYEKEE (reference sequence). This CDR3 contains 15 residues. The CDR3 coding sequence is TGTGCCAGCAGCTTTCGCAGGGATACCGCCGGGGAGCTGTTTTTT. It specifies CASSFRRDTAGELFF.

This clonotype was detected many times. The V call is TRBV28, the J call TRBJ2-7; 7 bases are shared with TRBD2. This CDR3 region has 15 residues. V gave up 2 bases and J gave up 2 bases; unmatched junction bases: 6. Germline V gene lookup returns CDR1 MDHEN and CDR2 SYDVKM. DNA for the CDR3: TGTGCCAGCAGTTTACCAGCGGGAAGGACCTACGAGCAGTACTTC. This sequence encodes CASSLPAGRTYEQYF.

This clonotype occurred many times. The rearrangement uses TRBV2 and TRBJ2-1; 8 bases are a match to TRBD2. This CDR3 is 15 amino acids long. V gave up 6 bases and J gave up 7 bases; unmatched junction bases: 11. The germline gives CDR1 SNHLY, CDR2 FYNNEI. This CDR3 reads CASSREGVQGNEQFF. The DNA of the CDR3 is TGTGCCAGCAGCCGGGAGGGGGTGCAGGGTAATGAGCAGTTCTTC.

The rearrangement uses TRBV7-9 and TRBJ2-7; tentative D call: TRBD1 (5 bases). Germline loops: CDR1 SEHNR, CDR2 FQNEAQ (reference sequence). The CDR3 sequence is 15 residues long. Deletions cut 1 base from V and 5 bases from J, with 15 bases between. CDR3 bases: TGTGCCAGCAGCTTAGGGGCCTCAGGGCCCAACGAGCAGTACTTC. It is translated as CASSLGASGPNEQYF. Drawing the rest from reference TRBV7-9 and TRBJ2-7, the complete variable domain is DTGVSQNPRHKITKRGQNVTFRCDPISEHNRLYWYRQTLGQGPEFLTYFQNEAQLEKSRLLSDRFSAERPKGSFSTLEIQRTEQGDSAMYLCASSLGASGPNEQYFGPGTRLTVT.